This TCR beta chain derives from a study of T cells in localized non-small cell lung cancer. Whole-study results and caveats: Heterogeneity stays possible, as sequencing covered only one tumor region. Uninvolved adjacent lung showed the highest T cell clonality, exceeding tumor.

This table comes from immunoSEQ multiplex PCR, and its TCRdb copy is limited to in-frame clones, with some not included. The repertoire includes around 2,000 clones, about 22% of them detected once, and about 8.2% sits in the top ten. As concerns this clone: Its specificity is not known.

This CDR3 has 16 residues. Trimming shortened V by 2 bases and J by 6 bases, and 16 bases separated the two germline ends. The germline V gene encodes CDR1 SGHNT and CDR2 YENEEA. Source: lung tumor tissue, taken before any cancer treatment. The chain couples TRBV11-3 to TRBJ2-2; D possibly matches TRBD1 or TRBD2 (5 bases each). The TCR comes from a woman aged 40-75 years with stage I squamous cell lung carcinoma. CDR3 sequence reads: CASSLTPGMGAGELFF. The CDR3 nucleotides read TGTGCCAGCAGCTTAACCCCGGGGATGGGGGCCGGGGAGCTGTTTTTT. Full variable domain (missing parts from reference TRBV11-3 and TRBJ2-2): EAGVVQSPRYKIIEKKQPVAFWCNPISGHNTLYWYLQNLGQGPELLIRYENEEAVDDSQLPKDRFSAERLKGVDSTLKIQPAELGDSAVYLCASSLTPGMGAGELFFGEGSRLTVL.